This T cell receptor (beta chain) was recovered during a study of blood T cell repertoires in COVID-19. Study summary: The study drew acute and convalescent COVID-19 samples from the United States, Italy and Spain. PBMCs, B-cell-depleted T cells, or T cells provided the cDNA or gDNA that made up the material.

Original methodology: Estimated nucleated cell counts came from reference gene primer amplification. Data came from immunoSEQ multiplex PCR; TCRdb stores just in-frame clones and leaves some out. Clone size and V and J calls were adopted from that table, with D and trimming inferred from the DNA. This table has 400,000 to 450,000 clones, roughly 88% appearing once. The CDR3 consists of 14 residues. Germline values: CDR1 SGHRS, CDR2 YFSETQ. V lost 5 bases and J lost 3; bases outside the gene matches: 6. The chain carries TRBV5-1 and TRBJ1-1; TRBD1 matches 8 bases. The receptor was derived from a woman in her 30s with active or convalescent COVID-19. Sample: peripheral blood. The CDR3 spells CASRGQEGDTEAFF. CDR3 DNA: TGCGCCAGCAGGGGACAGGAGGGGGACACTGAAGCTTTCTTT.